The 30 T cell receptor beta chains below all came from one sample that was sequenced in a study of cytomegalovirus exposure and HLA in healthy donors. Produced via immunoSEQ multiplex PCR; TCRdb's table is partial and in-frame only. The table shows fewer than 120,000 clones, with roughly 90% occurring only once. Sample: PBMCs. These receptor sequences come from a woman aged 25-40 years in good health and CMV-seropositive.

The chain is built from TRBV25-1 and TRBJ2-1, with D perhaps matching TRBD2 (6 bases). V gave up 0 bases and J gave up 4 bases, with 10 bases separating them. Germline V gene sequence: CDR1 MGHDK, CDR2 SYGVNS. This CDR3 region has 15 residues. CDR3 nucleotides: TGTGCCAGCAGTGAATATGGGGGGTTTTACAATGAGCAGTTCTTC. This encodes CASSEYGGFYNEQFF.

The chain employs TRBV7-2 and TRBJ2-7; possibly TRBD2 for D (6 bases). Germline-derived CDR1 and CDR2 are SGHTA and FQGNSA. The CDR3 runs 14 residues. Trimming took 5 bases from V and 4 from J, leaving 15 bases between them. The CDR3: CASSRARTMYEQYF. In nucleotides, the CDR3 is TGTGCCAGCAGCCGAGCGAGGACTATGTACGAGCAGTACTTC.

This clone has just one count. The rearrangement joins TRBV9 to TRBJ1-1; no reliable D call. Germline V gene sequence: CDR1 SGDLS, CDR2 YYNGEE. CDR3 length equals 15 residues. Trimming took off 4 bases at V and 1 base at J, with 14 bases between the two ends. In DNA, the CDR3 is TGTGCCAGCAGCCTCGGCCCGGGTACGAACACTGAAGCTTTCTTT. Its protein product is CASSLGPGTNTEAFF.

In its sample, this clone was seen once. The DNA of the CDR3 is TGTGCCAGCAGGTTGACGCGCGGGATGGCTGAAGCTTTCTTT. It codes for CASRLTRGMAEAFF. This sequence joins TRBV2 and TRBJ1-1; D is unclear. The V end was cut by 6 bases, the J end by 6 bases, with 17 bases between. Germline V gene data show CDR1 as SNHLY and CDR2 as FYNNEI. The CDR3 sequence is 14 residues long.

J is TRBJ2-5 and V is TRBV5-4; 10 nucleotides match TRBD1. The CDR3 consists of 11 residues. The junction had 3 bases not matched to a gene; V was cut back by 4 bases and J by 12 bases. The germline V gene encodes CDR1 SGHNT and CDR2 YYREEE (reference sequence). CDR3 nucleotides: TGTGCCAGCAGCACCGGACAGGGGGAGTACTTC. Translation gives CASSTGQGEYF. Looking up the rest from reference TRBV5-4 and TRBJ2-5 gives the full variable domain: ETGVTQSPTHLIKTRGQQVTLRCSSQSGHNTVSWYQQALGQGPQFIFQYYREEENGRGNFPPRFSGLQFPNYSSELNVNALELDDSALYLCASSTGQGEYFGPGTRLLVL.

The genes are TRBV2 and TRBJ1-3; D not certain. This CDR3 is built from 17 residues. Germline lookup yields CDR1 SNHLY and CDR2 FYNNEI. Between the trimmed V and J ends, which lost 0 bases and 0 bases, there was a span of 12 bases. CDR3 sequence reads: CASSEALARSSGNTIYF. The CDR3 region has the DNA TGTGCCAGCAGTGAAGCGCTGGCCAGATCCTCTGGAAACACCATATATTTT.

This chain joins TRBV13 and TRBJ2-5, with D possibly TRBD2 on 6 matching bases. V lost 1 base to trimming and J lost 2 bases, with 8 bases between them. The CDR3 has 14 residues. Germline V gives CDR1 PRHDT, CDR2 FYEKMQ (reference sequence). The CDR3 sequence: CASSLVGRQETQYF. DNA of the CDR3: TGTGCCAGCAGCTTAGTAGGGAGGCAAGAGACCCAGTACTTC.

The chain recombines TRBV28 with TRBJ1-2, with a weak D call TRBD1 (6 bases). V was cut by 6 bases and J by 2 bases, with 19 bases left in between. The germline V gene has CDR1 MDHEN and CDR2 SYDVKM. The CDR3 runs 16 residues. CDR3 coding DNA: TGTGCCAGCAGCCCTCACCCCCGTGGGGGCAACTATGGCTACACCTTC. It encodes CASSPHPRGGNYGYTF.

The chain uses TRBV6-6 and TRBJ2-7, with 9 bases matching TRBD2. The V segment lost 2 bases and the J segment 2 bases; nucleotides outside the gene matches: 7. Germline-derived CDR1 and CDR2 are MNHNY and SVGAGI (reference sequence). The CDR3 has 16 amino acids. CDR3 in amino acids: CASSYPRIAGAYEQYF. Here the CDR3 DNA reads TGTGCCAGCAGTTACCCCCGTATAGCGGGGGCCTACGAGCAGTACTTC.

This chain joins TRBV29-1 and TRBJ1-1; 7 bases align to TRBD1. Trimming cost V 6 bases and J 2 bases; bases outside gene matches: 12. The CDR3 is made up of 15 amino acids. In germline, CDR1 is SQVTM, CDR2 ANQGSEA. Written as DNA, the CDR3 is TGCAGCGTGACCCAATTGGGACAGCTTAACACTGAAGCTTTCTTT. As protein: CSVTQLGQLNTEAFF.

The chain combines TRBV6-5 with TRBJ2-1; TRBD2 might be the D (6 bases). The CDR3 contains 15 residues. CDR1 MNHEY and CDR2 SVGAGI come from the germline V gene. Trimming removed 5 bases at V and 0 bases at J, with 11 bases between. The CDR3 nucleotides read TGTGCCAGCAGTCCCGGGGGAAGCTCCTACAATGAGCAGTTCTTC. This codes for CASSPGGSSYNEQFF.

This chain links TRBV7-8 with TRBJ1-6; 10 nucleotides match TRBD1. With V trimmed by 4 bases and J by 4 bases, 7 bases remained unmatched. The CDR3 loop spans 17 amino acids. Germline CDR1 and CDR2: SGHVS and FQNEAQ. In nucleotides, the CDR3 is TGTGCCAGCAGCTCCCCGGGACAGGGGACATATAATTCACCCCTCCACTTT. Translated, it gives CASSSPGQGTYNSPLHF.

The chain carries TRBV30 and TRBJ1-2; D possibly corresponds to TRBD1 (6 bases). The CDR3 runs 14 residues. V was trimmed by 2 bases and J by 6 bases, leaving 16 bases between them. CDR1 and CDR2 from the germline V gene are GTSNPN and SVGIG (reference sequence). The CDR3 DNA follows: TGTGCCTGGAGTACAGCCAGGGGAGTTAATGGCTACACCTTC. Its protein product is CAWSTARGVNGYTF.

V usage is TRBV6-1 and J usage is TRBJ1-1; D call uncertain. This CDR3 has 13 amino acids. From germline, CDR1 is MNHNS and CDR2 SASEGT. V gave up 8 bases and J gave up 0 bases, with 10 bases separating them. The CDR3 bases are TGTGCCAGCTTTGAGGGCCTGAACACTGAAGCTTTCTTT. Translated: CASFEGLNTEAFF.

This clone was observed once. The CDR3 DNA follows: TGTGCCAGCAGCTTAGCGGGGGCCGGGGCCTACGAGCAGTACTTC. This translates into CASSLAGAGAYEQYF. The genes are TRBV7-6 and TRBJ2-7; a weak D match, TRBD1 (6 bases). The CDR3 is 15 residues long. Trimming took off 0 bases at V and 2 bases at J, with 11 bases between the two ends. Germline-derived CDR1 and CDR2 are SGHVS and FNYEAQ.

This clone has more than one count but fewer than ten. The chain links TRBV19 to TRBJ1-2; D call uncertain. The CDR3 totals 13 residues. Between the trimmed V and J ends, which lost 4 bases and 5 bases, there was a span of 11 bases. The germline V gene encodes CDR1 LNHDA and CDR2 SQIVND (reference sequence). DNA for the CDR3: TGTGCCAGTAGTAGCGGGCTAGAGTATGGCTACACCTTC. Residues: CASSSGLEYGYTF. The full variable domain, its missing parts supplied by reference TRBV19 and TRBJ1-2, is DGGITQSPKYLFRKEGQNVTLSCEQNLNHDAMYWYRQDPGQGLRLIYYSQIVNDFQKGDIAEGYSVSREKKESFPLTVTSAQKNPTAFYLCASSSGLEYGYTFGSGTRLTVV.

The rearrangement joins TRBV19 to TRBJ2-7, with 7 bases matching TRBD1. The CDR3 totals 16 residues. The germline V gene has CDR1 LNHDA and CDR2 SQIVND (reference sequence). With V trimmed by 5 bases and J by 6 bases, 16 bases remained unmatched. For the CDR3, the DNA is TGTGCCAGTAGTGACAGGGCTCGAAGCAAATTCGGCGAGCAGTACTTC. As protein: CASSDRARSKFGEQYF.

The rearrangement links TRBV19 to TRBJ2-7; the match to TRBD1 covers 7 bases. Germline values: CDR1 LNHDA, CDR2 SQIVND (reference sequence). CDR3 length: 13 amino acids. V lost 4 bases, J lost 3 bases, and 3 bases stayed unmatched. This CDR3 is CASSRGQNYEQYF. CDR3 nucleotides: TGTGCCAGTAGTAGGGGACAGAACTACGAGCAGTACTTC.

The V call is TRBV6-1, the J call TRBJ1-1; D remains unclear. Germline CDR1 MNHNS, CDR2 SASEGT. CDR3 length equals 13 residues. V was pared by 6 bases and J by 5 bases, with 13 bases between. In nucleotides, the CDR3 is TGTGCCAGCAGCGCCCTAGGTGGAACTGAAGCTTTCTTT. Protein sequence: CASSALGGTEAFF.

In nucleotides, the CDR3 is TGTGCCAGCAGCTCCAATATTCGGGAGCAGTTCTTC. It specifies CASSSNIREQFF. V is TRBV5-6 and J is TRBJ2-1; D gene uncertain. Germline CDR1 SGHDT, CDR2 YYEEEE. CDR3 size: 12 residues. Trimming took 3 bases from V and 10 from J, leaving 11 bases between them. Full variable domain (remainder filled in from reference TRBV5-6 and TRBJ2-1): DAGVTQSPTHLIKTRGQQVTLRCSPKSGHDTVSWYQQALGQGPQFIFQYYEEEERQRGNFPDRFSGHQFPNYSSELNVNALLLGDSALYLCASSSNIREQFFGPGTRLTVL.

The chain uses TRBV4-2 and TRBJ1-3, with D hard to call. Trimming removed 4 bases at V and 0 bases at J, with 7 bases between. Germline CDR1 reads LGHNA; CDR2 reads YNFKEQ. The CDR3 consists of 14 residues. The CDR3 spells CASSRQVSGNTIYF. CDR3 nucleotides: TGTGCCAGCAGCCGACAAGTCTCTGGAAACACCATATATTTT.

This chain uses TRBV4-3 with TRBJ2-1; 10 bases line up with TRBD2. The CDR3 has 15 amino acids. Germline V gene sequence: CDR1 LGHNA, CDR2 YSLEER. V lost 1 base and J lost 8; bases outside the gene matches: 5. The CDR3 loop reads CASSQAASGGYEQFF. CDR3 DNA: TGCGCCAGCAGCCAAGCGGCTAGCGGGGGCTATGAGCAGTTCTTC.

V is TRBV2 and J is TRBJ2-7; 9 bases agree with TRBD1. This CDR3 has 14 residues. V shed 7 bases, J shed 2 bases, and the junction held 6 bases outside the gene matches. The germline V gene encodes CDR1 SNHLY and CDR2 FYNNEI. The CDR3 here is CASNSRQGAYEQYF. DNA of the CDR3: TGTGCCAGCAATTCTAGACAGGGGGCCTACGAGCAGTACTTC.

The rearrangement links TRBV5-5 to TRBJ2-5; D is perhaps TRBD2 (5 bases). CDR1 SGHKS and CDR2 YYEKEE come from the germline V gene (reference sequence). Trimming shortened V by 0 bases and J by 6 bases, and 12 bases separated the two germline ends. The CDR3 is 14 residues long. The CDR3 bases are TGTGCCAGCAGCTTGGGCGGGCCTGGGAAGACCCAGTACTTC. Protein sequence: CASSLGGPGKTQYF.

The rearrangement joins TRBV30 to TRBJ1-5; D perhaps matches TRBD1 (5 bases). The germline V gene has CDR1 GTSNPN and CDR2 SVGIG (reference sequence). V lost 8 bases and J lost 4, with 15 bases in between. This CDR3 spans 13 amino acids. The CDR3: CASRDSENQPQHF. CDR3 sequence (DNA): TGTGCCAGCCGGGACTCAGAAAATCAGCCCCAGCATTTT.

This chain uses TRBV2 with TRBJ2-3, with 7 bases lining up with TRBD2. V shed 5 bases, J shed 5 bases, and the junction held 10 bases outside the gene matches. Germline values: CDR1 SNHLY, CDR2 FYNNEI. This CDR3 has 15 residues. The CDR3 loop reads CASSTSWGGEDTQYF. The CDR3 bases are TGTGCCAGCAGTACGAGCTGGGGGGGGGAAGATACGCAGTATTTT.

This chain links TRBV7-9 with TRBJ2-2, with 7 positions matching TRBD2. With 6 bases clipped from V and 6 bases from J, the junction kept 10 bases outside the gene matches. CDR1 is SEHNR and CDR2 is FQNEAQ in the germline V gene (reference sequence). There are 15 residues in the CDR3. This CDR3 is CASSVGGEGSGELFF. CDR3 nucleotides: TGTGCCAGCAGTGTGGGGGGGGAAGGGTCCGGGGAGCTGTTTTTT.

This clone was seen a few times. V and J are TRBV2 and TRBJ1-5, with 7 nucleotides matching TRBD1. Germline V gene sequence: CDR1 SNHLY, CDR2 FYNNEI. V lost 5 bases to trimming and J lost 1 base; unmatched junction nucleotides: 5. The CDR3 sequence is 15 residues long. The CDR3 bases are TGTGCCAGCAGTCCGGGACAGTCGAGCAATCAGCCCCAGCATTTT. Its protein product is CASSPGQSSNQPQHF.

V and J are TRBV2 and TRBJ1-1; D ambiguous. V was pared by 2 bases and J by 12 bases, with 7 bases between. CDR1 is SNHLY, CDR2 FYNNEI, per germline. The CDR3 spans 10 residues. This CDR3 reads CASSEFYPFF. The CDR3 DNA reads TGTGCCAGCAGTGAATTCTATCCTTTCTTT.

The chain has TRBV5-4 and TRBJ1-2, with 7 bases that match TRBD1. Germline CDR1 and CDR2: SGHNT and YYREEE (reference sequence). With 4 bases clipped from V and 4 bases from J, the junction kept 4 bases outside the gene matches. CDR3 length: 13 amino acids. The CDR3, as DNA: TGTGCCAGCAGCCCCAGGGGGACCTATGGCTACACCTTC. Its translation is CASSPRGTYGYTF. Full variable domain (remainder filled in from reference TRBV5-4 and TRBJ1-2): ETGVTQSPTHLIKTRGQQVTLRCSSQSGHNTVSWYQQALGQGPQFIFQYYREEENGRGNFPPRFSGLQFPNYSSELNVNALELDDSALYLCASSPRGTYGYTFGSGTRLTVV.